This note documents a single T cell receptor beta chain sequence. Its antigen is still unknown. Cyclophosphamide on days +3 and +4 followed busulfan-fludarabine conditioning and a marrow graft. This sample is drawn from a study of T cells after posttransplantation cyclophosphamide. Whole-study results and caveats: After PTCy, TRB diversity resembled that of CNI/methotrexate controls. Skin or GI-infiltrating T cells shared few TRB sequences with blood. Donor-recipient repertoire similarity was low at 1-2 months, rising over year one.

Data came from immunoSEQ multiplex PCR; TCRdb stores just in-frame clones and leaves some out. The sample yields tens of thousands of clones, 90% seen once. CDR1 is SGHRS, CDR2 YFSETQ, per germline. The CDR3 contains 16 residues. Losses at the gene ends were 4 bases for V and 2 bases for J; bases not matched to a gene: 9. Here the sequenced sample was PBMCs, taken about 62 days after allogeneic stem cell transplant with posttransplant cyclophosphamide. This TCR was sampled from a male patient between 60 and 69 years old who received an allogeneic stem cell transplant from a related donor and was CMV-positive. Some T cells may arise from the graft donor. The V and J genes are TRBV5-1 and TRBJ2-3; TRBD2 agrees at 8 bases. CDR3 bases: TGCGCCAGCAGCCCGACCGACGGGGGGGTCACAGATACGCAGTATTTT. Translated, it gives CASSPTDGGVTDTQYF.